Sequencing of this T cell receptor (beta chain) was carried out in a study of T cells in Graves' hyperthyroidism and ophthalmopathy. TCR beta CDR3 regions were amplified from RNA transcripts. The study used the HTBI primer set for a first-round RT-PCR of the TCR CDR3. TCRdb re-analysed the multiplex PCR reads in MiXCR, keeping a single row per CDR3 protein. The repertoire has more than 550,000 distinct CDR3 sequences, 45% of them found once; the top ten carry about 7.7%. Based on clinical symptoms, serum thyroxine and TRAb, thyroid ultrasound and orbital computed tomography, diagnoses were reached. Details on this clonotype: Its target is not known.

Whole-study results and caveats: Ophthalmopathy got predicted by the model a median approximately 6 months before its onset. Separation of ophthalmopathy from stable hyperthyroidism was achieved by a 13 V-J model. Blood also carried most thyroid clonotypes expanded above 0.001.

CDR1 and CDR2 from the germline V gene are SNHLY and FYNNEI. The junction had 4 bases not matched to a gene; V was cut back by 3 bases and J by 6 bases. The CDR3 covers 13 residues. The source is an adult man with Graves' disease, either hyperthyroidism or ophthalmopathy (not recorded which). V usage is TRBV2 and J usage is TRBJ1-2; 7 bases fit TRBD1. The specimen was peripheral blood or thyroid tissue (not recorded which). For the CDR3, the DNA is TGTGCCAGCAGTGATGACAGGGTTGATGGCTACACCTTC. Amino acid sequence: CASSDDRVDGYTF.